This record looks at one T cell receptor beta chain sequence and its context. Its cognate antigen is unknown. The data are from a study of cytomegalovirus exposure and HLA in healthy donors. In the study overall: Of around 400 genotyped donors, 80% to 85% grouped in the Caucasian-associated ancestry cluster.

The PCR used 60 Vbeta and 13 Jbeta primers. Data came from immunoSEQ multiplex PCR; TCRdb stores just in-frame clones and leaves some out. This table holds about 52,000 clones, 72% found once. J gave up 8 bases and V 4 bases, and 3 bases lay outside the gene matches. The CDR3 sequence is 12 residues long. Germline V gene data show CDR1 as SQVTM and CDR2 as ANQGSEA. Points from the study as a whole: Several of the most significant clusters appeared linked to common viral pathogens, based on a later analysis.

The chain carries TRBV29-1 and TRBJ2-4; 9 nucleotides line up with TRBD2. The TCR comes from a woman between 45 and 65 years old in good health and CMV-seronegative. Material for sequencing was PBMCs. The CDR3 protein is CSVVSGSDIQYF. The CDR3 nucleotides are TGCAGCGTTGTTAGCGGGAGTGACATTCAGTACTTC.